This T cell receptor (beta chain) came from a study of blood T cells in healthy people across ages. Overall study results and limits: Greater diversity and more naive CD4+ cells were seen in long-lived donors than in aged donors. It was not possible, with unsorted PBMCs, to conclusively compare naive and antigen-experienced cells.

Together with a sample-barcoded 5' primer, a J-beta primer mix was included in a second PCR lasting 7 to 11 cycles. Using its own MiXCR run on the 5' RACE reads, TCRdb lists one record per CDR3 protein. The sample yields about 2 million distinct CDR3 sequences, 40% to 55% seen once. CDR1 and CDR2 (germline): SQVTM, ANQGSEA. The CDR3 totals 13 residues. The ends were cut back, 4 bases at V and 7 bases at J, with 16 bases in the middle. To note about this clonotype: Its matching antigen is unknown.

Input material: blood. This chain joins TRBV29-1 and TRBJ1-2; D is uncertain. This receptor was obtained from a woman in her forties in good health. Written as DNA, the CDR3 is TGCAGCGTTGGACTTGTGGGCGCGACTGGCTACACCTTC. This translates into CSVGLVGATGYTF.